The rows below give T cell receptor beta chains drawn from one sample of a study. TCRdb itself ran the RT-PCR reads through MiXCR, one entry per CDR3 protein. The table shows almost 700,000 distinct CDR3 sequences, with 13% to 15% occurring only once. Material for sequencing was memory CD4+ T cells from blood. All receptors come from a female donor in good health, serving as a healthy control. Each CDR3 is given with its conserved first and last residue. D genes are given only for firm matches. Clone size is stated in some rows and not others, as once, few, many or a class when expanded.

CDR3,DNA,size,J,V,length,D
CAISESVGSGEKLFF,TGTGCCATCAGTGAGTCTGTGGGCTCAGGAGAAAAACTGTTTTTT,-,TRBJ1-4,TRBV10-3,15,-
CASSLTYTQGGAQHF,TGTGCCAGCAGCTTAACGTACACCCAGGGGGGGGCCCAGCATTTT,-,TRBJ1-5,TRBV5-5,15,TRBD1
CASSISWGGYNEQFF,TGTGCCAGCAGTATCTCCTGGGGGGGATACAATGAGCAGTTCTTC,-,TRBJ2-1,TRBV6-2/TRBV6-3,15,TRBD2
CASSEVGDSPLHF,TGTGCCAGCAGTGAAGTCGGAGATTCACCCCTCCACTTT,few,TRBJ1-6,TRBV6-1,13,-
CASSYSRQGYEQYF,TGTGCCAGCAGTTACTCGAGGCAGGGCTACGAGCAGTACTTC,many,TRBJ2-7,TRBV6-5,14,-
CASSSRSEGEQFF,TGTGCCAGCAGTTCCAGATCAGAGGGGGAGCAGTTCTTC,once,TRBJ2-1,TRBV28,13,-
CSAIVGILAEELFF,TGCAGTGCGATCGTCGGAATTCTAGCGGAGGAGCTGTTTTTT,few,TRBJ2-2,TRBV20-1,14,TRBD2
CASSPAVGMTEAFF,TGTGCCAGCAGCCCGGCAGTAGGGATGACTGAAGCTTTCTTT,many,TRBJ1-1,TRBV5-5,14,-
CASSRRGWQGAYF,TGTGCCAGCAGCCGAAGAGGGTGGCAGGGGGCGTACTTC,-,TRBJ2-7,TRBV28,13,TRBD1
CAWSGPASGRDTQYF,TGTGCCTGGAGTGGACCGGCTAGCGGGAGGGATACGCAGTATTTT,few,TRBJ2-3,TRBV30,15,TRBD2
CASSFGLGIYGYTF,TGTGCCAGCAGCTTTGGTTTAGGGATCTATGGCTACACCTTC,-,TRBJ1-2,TRBV5-6,14,-
CAWSPLRQGQYEKLFF,TGTGCCTGGAGTCCCCTTCGACAGGGGCAATATGAAAAACTGTTTTTT,few,TRBJ1-4,TRBV30,16,TRBD1
CSARDPLGGSNTGELFF,TGCAGTGCTAGAGACCCCCTGGGGGGGTCTAACACCGGGGAGCTGTTTTTT,few,TRBJ2-2,TRBV20-1,17,TRBD2
CASSSLITAKVNTEAFF,TGTGCCAGCAGCTCGTTGATAACAGCTAAAGTGAACACTGAAGCTTTCTTT,many,TRBJ1-1,TRBV7-9,17,-
CASSSDQNINQPQHF,TGTGCCAGCAGTTCCGATCAGAACATCAATCAGCCCCAGCATTTT,few,TRBJ1-5,TRBV6-1,15,-
CASSRAGMDETQYF,TGTGCCAGCAGCCGAGCGGGGATGGACGAGACCCAGTACTTC,many,TRBJ2-5,TRBV4-2,14,TRBD2
CSVGGGRIEGYTF,TGCAGCGTTGGAGGGGGGCGGATTGAGGGCTACACCTTC,few,TRBJ1-2,TRBV29-1,13,-
CASSFQGLNTEAFF,TGCGCCAGCAGCTTCCAGGGACTGAACACTGAAGCTTTCTTT,many,TRBJ1-1,TRBV12-3/TRBV12-4,14,-
CASSLWTGMTEAFF,TGTGCCAGCAGCCTCTGGACAGGGATGACTGAAGCTTTCTTT,-,TRBJ1-1,TRBV5-5,14,TRBD1
CASSQMSGNTGELFF,TGTGCCAGCAGCCAAATGAGCGGGAACACCGGGGAGCTGTTTTTT,many,TRBJ2-2,TRBV3-1,15,-
CASRDRDHTQYF,TGTGCCAGCAGGGACAGGGACCATACGCAGTATTTT,few,TRBJ2-3,TRBV2,12,TRBD1
CASSEGVYPKNIQYF,TGTGCCAGCAGTGAAGGGGTGTATCCCAAAAACATTCAGTACTTC,few,TRBJ2-4,TRBV6-1,15,-